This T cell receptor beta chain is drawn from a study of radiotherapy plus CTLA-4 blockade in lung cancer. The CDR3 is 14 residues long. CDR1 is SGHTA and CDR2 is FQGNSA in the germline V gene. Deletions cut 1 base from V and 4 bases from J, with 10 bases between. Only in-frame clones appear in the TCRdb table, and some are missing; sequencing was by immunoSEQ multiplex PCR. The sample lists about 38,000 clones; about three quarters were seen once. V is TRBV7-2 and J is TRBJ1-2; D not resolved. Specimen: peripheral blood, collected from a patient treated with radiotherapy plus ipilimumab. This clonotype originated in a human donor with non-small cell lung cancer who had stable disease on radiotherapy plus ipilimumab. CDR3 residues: CASSLDQRVYGYTF. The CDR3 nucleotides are TGTGCCAGCAGCTTAGACCAGAGGGTCTATGGCTACACCTTC.